This TCR beta chain was captured by sequencing in a study of cytomegalovirus exposure and HLA in healthy donors. Findings and limits, study-wide: The study designated over 150 TCR beta chains cytomegalovirus-associated. In an earlier analysis, most TCR beta V segments were productive about 87% or about 30% of the time. Later, an analysis showed that TCR beta chains associated with HLA were more clonally expanded than others that were equally common.

13 Jbeta primers and 60 Vbeta primers were used for the PCR. Source study methods: Roughly 81 million unique TCR beta chains, 9 million to 14 million shared, were counted in a later analysis. Libraries were prepared by immunoSEQ multiplex PCR; TCRdb keeps only in-frame clonotypes and omits some of them. D and trimming were read from the DNA, whereas the V and J calls and clone size are those reported in that table. There are under 150,000 clones in the sample, with 2% held by the top ten. To note about this clone: The antigen is undetermined.

V lost 6 bases and J lost 6; bases outside the gene matches: 9. The V gene's germline CDR1 is SEHNR and CDR2 FQNEAQ (reference sequence). CDR3 length: 15 residues. The clonotype comes from a woman aged 60-75 years in good health and CMV-seronegative. The sequencing sample was made of PBMCs. The chain is built from TRBV7-9 and TRBJ2-3; 10 bases agree with TRBD2. Written as DNA, the CDR3 is TGTGCCAGCAGTCACAGCGGGGGGGCAGGGGATACGCAGTATTTT. This translates into CASSHSGGAGDTQYF.